Sequencing of this T cell receptor (beta chain) was carried out in a study of cytomegalovirus exposure and HLA in healthy donors. Whole-study findings and limits: A cluster of highly shared sequence variants was likely a sequencing artifact.

The PCR ran on 60 Vbeta and 13 Jbeta primers. The repertoire was sequenced with immunoSEQ multiplex PCR; TCRdb's copy has only in-frame clones and lacks some. Of roughly 98,000 clones in the sample, roughly three quarters were seen once. CDR3 length: 15 residues. Germline CDR1 SGHRS, CDR2 YFSETQ. J lost 7 bases, V lost 5 bases, and 8 bases had no gene match. It was healthy bone marrow donors who served as donors. Despite likely unrecorded immune exposures, the donors were nominally healthy at the time of sampling. As regards this clone: The target antigen is unknown.

This TCR derives from a female donor in good health and CMV-seronegative. The sequenced sample consisted of PBMCs. This chain joins TRBV5-1 and TRBJ2-1; 11 bases map to TRBD2. CDR3 nucleotide sequence: TGCGCCAGCAGGACAATAGCGGGAGGGAATAATGAGCAGTTCTTC. This sequence encodes CASRTIAGGNNEQFF.